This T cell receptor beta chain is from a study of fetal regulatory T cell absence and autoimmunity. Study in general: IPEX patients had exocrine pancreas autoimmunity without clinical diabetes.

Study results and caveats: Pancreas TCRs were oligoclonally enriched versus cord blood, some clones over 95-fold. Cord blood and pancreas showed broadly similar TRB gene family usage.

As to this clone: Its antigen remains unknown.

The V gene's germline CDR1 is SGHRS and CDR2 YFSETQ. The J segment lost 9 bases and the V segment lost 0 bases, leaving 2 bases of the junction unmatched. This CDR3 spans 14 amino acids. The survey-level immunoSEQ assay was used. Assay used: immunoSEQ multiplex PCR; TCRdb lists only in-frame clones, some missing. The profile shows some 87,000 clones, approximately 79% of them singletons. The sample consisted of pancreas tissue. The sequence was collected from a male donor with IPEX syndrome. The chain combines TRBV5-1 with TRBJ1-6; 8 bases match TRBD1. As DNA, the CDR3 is TGCGCCAGCAGCTTGGGACAGGGGCCTTCACCCCTCCACTTT. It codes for CASSLGQGPSPLHF. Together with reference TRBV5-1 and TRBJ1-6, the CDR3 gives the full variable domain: KAGVTQTPRYLIKTRGQQVTLSCSPISGHRSVSWYQQTPGQGLQFLFEYFSETQRNKGNFPGRFSGRQFSNSRSEMNVSTLELGDSALYLCASSLGQGPSPLHFGNGTRLTVT.